The clone carrying this T cell receptor (beta chain) has just a few counts. What it recognizes is unknown. Uncontrolled infections, other autoimmune diseases, pregnancy or lactation led to exclusion of patients. The V and J ends lost 0 bases and 1 base respectively, with 10 bases between them. Germline V gene sequence: CDR1 SGHTS, CDR2 YDEGEE. The CDR3 has 15 residues. RNA transcripts provided the source from which TCR beta CDR3 regions were amplified. A set of HTBI primers served as the primers for a first-round RT-PCR of the TCR CDR3. Using its own MiXCR run on the multiplex PCR reads, TCRdb lists one record per CDR3 protein. Of a few hundred thousand distinct CDR3 sequences in the sample, less than 20% were seen once. This sample is part of a study of T cells in Graves' hyperthyroidism and ophthalmopathy. Study-wide results and caveats: Blood also contained most expanded thyroid clonotypes above 0.001. In validation, the model predicted ophthalmopathy. These predictions came a median about 6.5 months before onset.

The specimen was blood. The rearrangement joins TRBV5-8 to TRBJ1-2; D remains ambiguous. This TCR was sampled from a young man with Graves' ophthalmopathy. The DNA for the CDR3 is TGTGCCAGCAGCTTGGAGGCAGTTCTTAACTATGGCTACACCTTC. Translated: CASSLEAVLNYGYTF.